A selection of T cell receptor beta chains follows, all from one sample in a study of T cell responses to AZD1222 COVID-19 vaccine. Some clones are missing from TCRdb's copy, which holds only in-frame ones; the method was immunoSEQ multiplex PCR. The table lists some 120,000 clones, roughly 90% of them singletons. Specimen: peripheral blood, collected on day 0 of AZD1222 vaccination. The receptor source for this set is an adult in good health. Both conserved end residues are part of each CDR3. A D gene is named only where the DNA matches it firmly. Where a row states a size, it is once, few, many or the class of an expanded clone; other rows omit it.

.	TRBV24-1	TRBJ2-1	.	CATSDRASGGGMTQFF	TGTGCCACCAGTGATAGGGCCTCTGGGGGCGGGATGACCCAGTTCTTC
.	TRBV5-6	TRBJ1-3	.	CASSLRKSSGNTIYF	TGTGCCAGCAGCTTGCGGAAAAGCTCTGGAAACACCATATATTTT
once	TRBV5-1	TRBJ1-6	TRBD1	CASSAGQGNSPLHF	TGCGCCAGCAGCGCGGGACAGGGGAATTCACCCCTCCACTTT
.	TRBV30	TRBJ1-5	.	CAWNGGRNQPQHF	TGTGCCTGGAATGGTGGTCGCAATCAGCCCCAGCATTTT
.	TRBV19	TRBJ2-1	TRBD2	CASGRLARNNEQFF	TGTGCCTCCGGGAGGCTAGCGCGAAACAATGAGCAGTTCTTC
.	TRBV29-1	TRBJ2-1	TRBD2	CSVALARYNEQFF	TGCAGCGTTGCACTAGCGCGTTACAATGAGCAGTTCTTC
.	TRBV6-6	TRBJ2-5	TRBD1	CASSLPPGQGIETQYF	TGTGCCAGCAGTCTCCCCCCGGGACAGGGAATAGAGACCCAGTACTTC
.	TRBV27	TRBJ1-6	.	CASRFSRVPNSPLHF	TGTGCCAGCAGATTTAGCAGGGTTCCCAATTCACCCCTCCACTTT
.	TRBV16	TRBJ2-7	.	CASSQQGLRSYEQYF	TGTGCCAGCAGCCAACAGGGACTCCGATCCTACGAGCAGTACTTC
.	TRBV6-4	TRBJ1-2	TRBD1	CASSDTGQGHGYTF	TGTGCCAGCAGTGACACCGGACAGGGTCACGGCTACACCTTC
.	TRBV5-1	TRBJ2-2	TRBD2	CASSLGLAGTPGELFF	TGCGCCAGCAGCCTAGGACTAGCGGGAACTCCCGGGGAGCTGTTTTTT
.	TRBV7-8	TRBJ2-7	.	CASSLPGTIYEQYF	TGTGCCAGCAGCTTACCTGGGACAATATACGAGCAGTACTTC
.	TRBV5-4	TRBJ2-3	TRBD2	CASSGTTSGSRDTQYF	TGTGCCAGCAGCGGTACCACTAGCGGGAGCCGTGATACGCAGTATTTT
.	TRBV2	TRBJ2-1	.	CASSASGTYNEQFF	TGTGCCAGCAGTGCGAGCGGAACCTACAATGAGCAGTTCTTC
.	TRBV19	TRBJ2-7	.	CASTGGLDEQYF	TGTGCCAGTACTGGGGGGCTGGACGAGCAGTACTTC
.	TRBV9	TRBJ2-2	.	CASSVSGLSTGELFF	TGTGCCAGCAGCGTTTCGGGACTCTCAACCGGGGAGCTGTTTTTT
.	TRBV10-3	TRBJ2-7	.	CAISEAGDVQYF	TGTGCCATCAGTGAAGCCGGTGACGTGCAGTACTTC
.	TRBV14	TRBJ2-5	TRBD2	CASQPGTTYSQETQYF	TGTGCCAGCCAGCCCGGGACTACCTACTCACAAGAGACCCAGTACTTC
.	TRBV6-2/TRBV6-3	TRBJ2-7	TRBD1	CASSYSLTGEELHEQYF	TGTGCCAGCAGTTACTCCTTGACAGGGGAGGAACTTCACGAGCAGTACTTC
.	TRBV6-5	TRBJ1-1	.	CASKKEGDTEAFF	TGCGCATCAAAGAAGGAGGGGGACACTGAAGCTTTCTTT
.	TRBV19	TRBJ2-1	.	CASRRSFLGYNEQFF	TGTGCCAGTAGGAGGTCCTTTCTCGGGTACAATGAGCAGTTCTTC
.	TRBV5-1	TRBJ2-1	TRBD2	CASSPREGSSYNEQFF	TGCGCCAGCAGCCCGAGGGAGGGAAGCTCCTACAATGAGCAGTTCTTC
.	TRBV5-1	TRBJ1-4	.	CASSWGAASGEKLFF	TGCGCCAGCAGCTGGGGGGCGGCCTCCGGCGAAAAACTGTTTTTT
.	TRBV6-4	TRBJ2-3	TRBD2	CASSAGLAGATDTQYF	TGTGCCAGCAGTGCAGGGCTAGCGGGAGCGACAGATACGCAGTATTTT
.	TRBV7-9	TRBJ2-7	TRBD2	CASSSGTRLGEQYF	TGTGCCAGCAGCTCTGGGACTAGACTTGGCGAGCAGTACTTC
.	TRBV7-3	TRBJ1-2	TRBD1	CASSEGQGDGGYTF	TGTGCCAGCAGCGAGGGACAGGGTGACGGTGGCTACACCTTC
.	TRBV19	TRBJ1-6	TRBD1	CASASSWTGVNSPLHF	TGTGCCAGTGCCTCGTCCTGGACAGGGGTGAATTCACCCCTCCACTTT
few	TRBV19	TRBJ2-1	.	CASSIVGRDPFNEQFF	TGTGCCAGTAGTATAGTCGGCAGGGACCCTTTCAATGAGCAGTTCTTC
.	TRBV27	TRBJ1-2	TRBD1	CASSHPRDRVSGYTF	TGTGCCAGCAGTCACCCCCGGGACAGGGTTTCTGGCTACACCTTC
.	TRBV6-5	TRBJ2-7	.	CASSWGELYEQYF	TGTGCCAGCTCATGGGGGGAACTCTACGAGCAGTACTTC
once	TRBV4-1	TRBJ1-5	.	CASSQVFNQPQHF	TGCGCCAGCAGCCAAGTTTTCAATCAGCCCCAGCATTTT
.	TRBV5-6	TRBJ2-7	TRBD1	CASSFGTALEQYF	TGTGCCAGCAGCTTCGGGACAGCTCTTGAGCAGTACTTC
.	TRBV3-1/TRBV3-2	TRBJ1-6	.	CASSTPGENSPLHF	TGTGCCAGCAGCACCCCAGGGGAAAATTCACCCCTCCACTTT
.	TRBV7-8	TRBJ1-1	.	CASSPLRSGIRVGNTEAFF	TGTGCCAGCAGCCCCCTTCGGTCTGGGATTAGGGTCGGGAACACTGAAGCTTTCTTT
.	TRBV6-2/TRBV6-3	TRBJ2-5	.	CASSYVWQETQYF	TGTGCCAGCAGTTACGTTTGGCAAGAGACCCAGTACTTC
.	TRBV7-9	TRBJ2-7	.	CASSLSGTRGEQYF	TGTGCCAGCAGCTTATCTGGCACTCGGGGCGAGCAGTACTTC
.	TRBV5-1	TRBJ1-2	TRBD1	CASSLAETGTYGYTF	TGCGCCAGCAGCTTGGCCGAGACAGGGACCTATGGCTACACCTTC
.	TRBV6-5	TRBJ1-2	.	CASTPANYGYTF	TGTGCCAGCACGCCAGCTAACTATGGCTACACCTTC
.	TRBV5-5	TRBJ2-7	.	CASSFNWDLAYEQYF	TGTGCCAGCAGCTTTAATTGGGACCTAGCCTACGAGCAGTACTTC
.	TRBV7-3	TRBJ2-2	TRBD2	CASSPKRDYYQGSGELFF	TGTGCCAGCAGCCCAAAGCGGGACTACTATCAAGGGTCCGGGGAGCTGTTTTTT
.	TRBV28	TRBJ1-6	.	CASSFRESPLHF	TGTGCCAGCAGTTTCAGGGAATCACCCCTCCACTTT
.	TRBV6-5	TRBJ1-1	.	CASRRFEAFF	TGTGCCAGCAGGCGCTTTGAAGCTTTCTTT
.	TRBV6-1	TRBJ1-2	.	CASSELEGGSGYTF	TGTGCCAGCAGTGAATTGGAGGGGGGAAGCGGCTACACCTTC
.	TRBV18	TRBJ2-1	.	CASSPRRRDNEQFF	TGTGCCAGCTCACCCCGGCGGAGGGACAATGAGCAGTTCTTC
.	TRBV11-2	TRBJ2-7	TRBD2	CASSVQSGLAGEQYF	TGTGCCAGCAGCGTCCAGTCGGGTCTAGCGGGTGAGCAGTACTTC
.	TRBV6-4	TRBJ2-2	.	CASSEHRGRLFF	TGTGCCAGCAGCGAACACCGGGGACGGCTGTTTTTT
once	TRBV7-3	TRBJ2-1	.	CASSFGAINEQFF	TGTGCCAGCAGCTTTGGGGCGATTAATGAGCAGTTCTTC
.	TRBV5-1	TRBJ1-4	.	CASSLDGSGDEKLFF	TGCGCCAGCAGCTTGGACGGGTCAGGGGATGAAAAACTGTTTTTT
.	TRBV11-2	TRBJ1-1	.	CASSSTVRDTEAFF	TGTGCCAGCAGCTCCACCGTCAGGGATACTGAAGCTTTCTTT
.	TRBV18	TRBJ1-2	TRBD1	CASSPSLQGAEGYTF	TGTGCCAGCTCACCAAGCCTTCAGGGGGCTGAAGGCTACACCTTC
once	TRBV6-5	TRBJ1-1	.	CASSNSMNTEAFF	TGTGCCAGCAGTAACAGTATGAACACTGAAGCTTTCTTT
once	TRBV29-1	TRBJ2-3	.	CSVRRGPGESDTQYF	TGCAGCGTTCGCAGGGGACCAGGGGAGTCAGATACGCAGTATTTT
.	TRBV24-1	TRBJ1-1	.	CATSEEGPRGTEAFF	TGTGCCACCAGTGAAGAGGGCCCTCGAGGCACTGAAGCTTTCTTT
.	TRBV19	TRBJ2-2	TRBD1	CASSIGTGNTGELFF	TGTGCCAGTAGTATAGGGACAGGGAACACCGGGGAGCTGTTTTTT
.	TRBV28	TRBJ2-3	.	CASSLFGWDTQYF	TGTGCCAGCAGTTTATTTGGGTGGGATACGCAGTATTTT
.	TRBV10-3	TRBJ1-3	.	CAITAGSGNTIYF	TGTGCCATCACCGCGGGGTCTGGAAACACCATATATTTT
.	TRBV14	TRBJ2-1	TRBD2	CASTSLAGGNNEQFF	TGTGCCAGCACCTCACTAGCGGGAGGGAACAATGAGCAGTTCTTC
.	TRBV2	TRBJ2-2	TRBD1	CASREGTDDTGELFF	TGTGCCAGCAGGGAAGGGACAGATGACACCGGGGAGCTGTTTTTT
once	TRBV4-1	TRBJ1-1	.	CASSRQLNTEAFF	TGCGCCAGCAGTCGACAGTTGAACACTGAAGCTTTCTTT
.	TRBV5-1	TRBJ1-5	.	CASSLGGVVNQPQHF	TGCGCCAGCAGCTTGGGAGGGGTAGTCAATCAGCCCCAGCATTTT